This paragraph covers one T cell receptor (beta chain) sequence. It lacks a known antigen. Per-base qualities were not stored, and no clone one base away is much larger. The library relied on the immunoSEQ multiplex PCR assay. For most patients, genomic DNA was isolated with the Qiagen DNeasy Blood and Tissue Kit and sent frozen to Adaptive Biotechnologies for TCR sequencing. Adaptive Biotechnologies carried out high-throughput TCR-beta CDR3 sequencing of genomic DNA for most patients. The paper's data handling went like this. Adaptive's ImmunoSEQ software was the source of the TCR sequencing data for 18 patients, while a few other patients were processed with MiXCR and VDJtools. To correct CD4 versus CD8 sorting errors, sequences present in both subsets at a frequency ratio below 5:1 were removed. CDR3 nucleotide sequences shared between donor and recipient were removed because the origin of such sequences could not be assigned. Alloreactive clones required at least 2-fold expansion over unstimulated cells and minimum CFSE-low frequency of 0.002% (template counts) or 0.001% (read counts). Mappable clones were those detected in sequenced pre-transplant spleen, lymph node, or MLR CFSE-low populations of the donor or recipient. The cumulative frequency of alloreactive clones was calculated as a percentage of all sequences, weighted by copy number. As stored in TCRdb, this immuneACCESS dataset retains in-frame rearrangements with V and J assigned. A fraction of the clones does not appear; measured against another copy, unresolved V genes explain less than half of the discrepancy, and the remainder lacks a known reason. That table gives V, J and clone size, and the DNA gave D and trimming. The sample table holds about 120,000 clones, of which 90% to 95% were seen once. Roughly 0.5% of the sample is taken by the ten largest.

These data belong to a study of graft-versus-host responses after intestinal transplantation (dated by TCRdb to about 2021). At the level of the whole study: Multivisceral, liver-intestinal, or isolated intestinal transplants were received by the recipients. All recipients received anti-thymocyte globulin induction followed by maintenance tacrolimus and steroids for around 3 years. Graft-versus-host and host-versus-graft alloreactive T cell clones were tracked in the graft, circulation and bone marrow after intestinal transplantation using bulk TCR-beta CDR3 sequencing. Alloreactive clones were identified by sequencing pre-transplant mixed lymphocyte reaction products and comparing these products with unstimulated pre-transplant donor and recipient T cells. The cohort enrolled about two dozen intestinal transplant recipients including one retransplant, and a few patients lacking pretransplant specimens were excluded. A peak of at least 4% donor T cells among recipient peripheral blood mononuclear cells was the definition used for donor T cell macrochimerism. Rather than going through the commercial service, samples from three later patients were sequenced in-house on an Illumina MiSeq and processed with MiXCR.

In the paper's terms, the time point label means: cells obtained before transplantation from donor or recipient. CD3+CD4+ and CD3+CD8+ populations were FACS-sorted from unstimulated pre-transplant donor and recipient cells taken from spleen or lymph nodes. V is reduced by 0 bases and J by 5 bases, leaving a spacing of 11 bases between them. From the cysteine through the phenylalanine, the CDR3 covers 14 amino acids. The kept DNA is CDR3 alone, 42 bases in frame from the first base. The germline V gene yields MGHRA for CDR1 and YSYEKL for CDR2. Findings and caveats that apply to the study as a whole: GvH clones were detected in recipient bone marrow, and some appeared earlier in ileal mucosa or blood, consistent with an intestinal mucosal origin. The conclusions were limited by the relatively low number and heterogeneity of the intestinal transplant patients. Patients with donor T cell macrochimerism had high GvH to HvG T cell clonal ratios in their allografts. Peak levels of circulating GvH clones were associated with declines in HvG clones early after transplant.

Sequenced material: unstimulated CD8+ T cells sorted from spleen or lymph node cells, taken before intestinal transplant. Recombination joined TRBV4-1 with TRBJ2-7; possibly the D gene is TRBD1, per 5 matching bases. The origin of this receptor is a human donor who received an intestinal transplant. CDR3 reads: CASSQDSQGHEQYF. The nucleotides read TGCGCCAGCAGCCAAGATAGCCAGGGCCACGAGCAGTACTTC.